The present T cell receptor (beta chain) was sequenced within a study of Ad26.COV2.S vaccination and SARS-CoV-2 variants. Sequenced by immunoSEQ multiplex PCR; TCRdb stores in-frame clones only, minus some. The table includes roughly 240,000 clones, around nine tenths detected once. The V gene end was trimmed by 4 bases and the J gene end by 8 bases; junction bases not matched to a gene: 10. The CDR3 covers 16 residues. Germline V CDR1 and CDR2: MDHEN, SYDVKM. Specified treatment: around 19 received Ad26.COV2.S at low or high dose, single or two shots; 5 received placebo; per-sample allocation not given. The samples date from day 63 after the first vaccine or placebo injection. In the vaccine, an Ad26 vector expressed the SARS-CoV-2 spike of the Wuhan strain.

The sequence came from a person aged 18 to 65 who received the Ad26.COV2.S COVID-19 vaccine or a placebo. The material sequenced was peripheral blood, taken in a trial of Ad26.COV2.S vaccine versus placebo. The chain links TRBV28 to TRBJ2-1, with 11 bases lining up with TRBD2. The CDR3 is CASSSLLAGVVDEQFF. The CDR3 DNA sequence: TGTGCCAGCAGTTCGCTACTAGCGGGAGTAGTCGATGAGCAGTTCTTC.